Each of the 20 T cell receptor beta chains below was sequenced from the same sample in a study of cytomegalovirus exposure and HLA in healthy donors. Profiling relied on immunoSEQ multiplex PCR, and the TCRdb table lists in-frame clones only, not all of them. The table includes roughly 120,000 clones, approximately 89% detected once. Material: PBMCs. The source is a woman between 18 and 30 years old in good health and CMV-seronegative.

J is TRBJ2-3 and V is TRBV19; 8 bases are a match to TRBD1. The CDR3 consists of 15 residues. Trimming removed 4 bases from V and 0 bases from J; junction bases left unmatched: 3. Per the germline V gene, CDR1 is LNHDA and CDR2 is SQIVND (reference sequence). The CDR3 DNA reads TGTGCCAGTAGTAGGCAGGGGGCCAGCACAGATACGCAGTATTTT. Translating it yields CASSRQGASTDTQYF. Full variable domain (remainder filled in from reference TRBV19 and TRBJ2-3): DGGITQSPKYLFRKEGQNVTLSCEQNLNHDAMYWYRQDPGQGLRLIYYSQIVNDFQKGDIAEGYSVSREKKESFPLTVTSAQKNPTAFYLCASSRQGASTDTQYFGPGTRLTVL.

This chain uses TRBV5-1 with TRBJ2-1; no reliable D call. This CDR3 spans 14 amino acids. Looked up from germline, CDR1 is SGHRS and CDR2 is YFSETQ. Between the trimmed V and J ends, which lost 0 bases and 2 bases, there was a span of 6 bases. DNA for the CDR3: TGCGCCAGCAGCTTGGATTCAACCTACAATGAGCAGTTCTTC. Its protein is CASSLDSTYNEQFF.

The V and J genes are TRBV5-1 and TRBJ1-4, with D perhaps matching TRBD1 (5 bases). V was shortened by 1 base and J by 7 bases, with 14 bases between the two germline ends. CDR1 is SGHRS, CDR2 YFSETQ, per germline. The length of the CDR3 is 15 residues. The CDR3 bases are TGCGCCAGCAGCTTGAGGTCGGGGGTTAGTGAAAAACTGTTTTTT. Translation: CASSLRSGVSEKLFF.

The chain couples TRBV6-1 to TRBJ1-5; D is ambiguous. The CDR3 spans 11 residues. V gave up 3 bases and J gave up 10 bases, with 7 bases separating them. Germline V gives CDR1 MNHNS, CDR2 SASEGT. The CDR3 region has the DNA TGTGCCAGCAGTGATCGAGTTCCCCAGCATTTT. Its translation is CASSDRVPQHF.

The chain has TRBV7-9 and TRBJ1-5; TRBD1 matches at 7 bases. Germline CDR1 reads SEHNR; CDR2 reads FQNEAQ (reference sequence). The V and J ends lost 4 bases and 7 bases, in that order; junction bases with no gene match: 10. This CDR3 has 15 residues. The CDR3 reads CASSSTGANGQPQHF. The CDR3 nucleotides read TGTGCCAGCAGCTCTACAGGGGCCAATGGGCAGCCCCAGCATTTT.

This clone has only one observation. V gene TRBV2 combines with J gene TRBJ2-2; no clear D gene. From germline, CDR1 is SNHLY and CDR2 FYNNEI. The CDR3 sequence is 11 residues long. V lost 6 bases, J lost 7 bases, and 6 bases lay in between. CDR3 coding DNA: TGTGCCAGCAGGAGAGTCGGGGAGCTGTTTTTT. This gives the protein CASRRVGELFF.

V and J are TRBV29-1 and TRBJ1-4, with D possibly TRBD1 on 6 matching bases. Germline-derived CDR1 and CDR2 are SQVTM and ANQGSEA. V shed 6 bases and J shed 3 bases, with 14 bases lying between them. The CDR3 runs 14 residues. In DNA, the CDR3 is TGCAGCGTGGCAAACAGGGTAGCTAATGAAAAACTGTTTTTT. Translating it yields CSVANRVANEKLFF.

This chain links TRBV6-5 with TRBJ2-3, with TRBD2 matching 9 bases. V lost 0 bases, J lost 0 bases, and 1 base stayed unmatched. Germline V gene lookup returns CDR1 MNHEY and CDR2 SVGAGI. The CDR3 loop spans 16 amino acids. This CDR3 is CASSYSTSGSTDTQYF. The CDR3 bases are TGTGCCAGCAGTTACTCGACTAGCGGAAGCACAGATACGCAGTATTTT.

V and J are TRBV4-1 and TRBJ2-1; D is perhaps TRBD1 (6 bases). V lost 3 bases to trimming and J lost 7 bases, with 16 bases between them. The CDR3 consists of 15 residues. Germline CDR1 is MGHRA and CDR2 is YSYEKL. The CDR3 sequence: CASSQQGTLRNEQFF. The CDR3 coding sequence is TGCGCCAGCAGCCAGCAAGGGACACTTAGGAATGAGCAGTTCTTC.

V usage is TRBV30 and J usage is TRBJ1-4, with D unresolved. Germline V lookup: CDR1 GTSNPN, CDR2 SVGIG (reference sequence). The CDR3 is 14 amino acids. The V end lost 4 bases, the J end lost 5 bases, and 14 bases lay between the germline ends. In DNA, the CDR3 is TGTGCCTGGACTAGCGGACTTTCAAATGAAAAACTGTTTTTT. Protein product: CAWTSGLSNEKLFF.

The chain combines TRBV30 with TRBJ2-7; D might be TRBD1 (6 bases). The V gene lost 2 bases and the J gene lost 0 bases, with 8 bases spanning the gap. Germline V gives CDR1 GTSNPN, CDR2 SVGIG (reference sequence). The CDR3 totals 13 residues. In DNA form, the CDR3 reads TGTGCCTGGAGTCCGGGACACTCCTACGAGCAGTACTTC. It codes for CAWSPGHSYEQYF.

This chain joins TRBV27 and TRBJ2-7, with D tentatively TRBD2 (6 bases). Germline CDR1 reads MNHEY; CDR2 reads SMNVEV (reference sequence). V lost 2 bases to trimming and J lost 6 bases, with 8 bases between them. The length of the CDR3 is 12 residues. Here the CDR3 reads CASSLVGGEQYF. In nucleotides, the CDR3 is TGTGCCAGCAGTTTAGTGGGGGGCGAGCAGTACTTC.

This clone has only one observation. This chain uses TRBV2 with TRBJ2-5; unclear D gene. The germline V gene encodes CDR1 SNHLY and CDR2 FYNNEI. The CDR3 has 12 amino acids. V lost 8 bases and J lost 5, with 12 bases in between. CDR3 sequence: CASAQAAETQYF. The CDR3, as DNA: TGTGCCAGCGCTCAGGCCGCGGAGACCCAGTACTTC.

V and J are TRBV10-1 and TRBJ2-2, with D hard to call. Germline values: CDR1 WNHNN, CDR2 SYGVQD (reference sequence). Trimming cost V 0 bases and J 1 base, with 6 bases left between them. This CDR3 spans 15 amino acids. The DNA for the CDR3 is TGCGCCAGCAGTGAGTCGACGGGGAACACCGGGGAGCTGTTTTTT. This gives the protein CASSESTGNTGELFF.

The chain has TRBV30 and TRBJ1-2; TRBD1 agrees at 10 bases. The germline gives CDR1 GTSNPN, CDR2 SVGIG (reference sequence). The CDR3 spans 14 residues. Unmatched junction bases numbered 7, after V lost 2 bases and J lost 7 bases. The CDR3 DNA sequence: TGTGCCTGGAGTTTCTCGGGACAGGGGACTGGCTACACCTTC. Amino acid sequence: CAWSFSGQGTGYTF.

The chain is built from TRBV7-2 and TRBJ2-3; 12 nucleotides match TRBD2. V shed 5 bases and J 0 bases; nucleotides not matched to a gene: 3. CDR1 and CDR2 (germline): SGHTA, FQGNSA. The CDR3 loop spans 16 amino acids. In DNA form, the CDR3 reads TGTGCCAGCAGCCAGACTAGCGGGAGTAGCACAGATACGCAGTATTTT. Residues: CASSQTSGSSTDTQYF.

The J gene is TRBJ1-2, the V gene TRBV15, with D possibly TRBD1 on 6 matching bases. The V gene's germline CDR1 is LNHNV and CDR2 YYDKDF (reference sequence). V lost 5 bases and J 8 bases, leaving 15 bases between the germline ends. The CDR3 runs 13 residues. CDR3 in amino acids: CATSLRGLGGYTF. The DNA of the CDR3 is TGTGCCACCAGCCTGCGGGGGCTGGGGGGCTACACCTTC.

The chain employs TRBV5-1 and TRBJ1-1; no definite D call. CDR1 is SGHRS, CDR2 YFSETQ, per germline. V was pared by 2 bases and J by 1 base, with 6 bases between. This CDR3 contains 13 residues. CDR3 DNA: TGCGCCAGCAGCTTCTTAGCGAACACTGAAGCTTTCTTT. It yields the protein CASSFLANTEAFF.

This chain links TRBV28 with TRBJ2-5, with D tentatively TRBD1 (6 bases). This CDR3 comprises 14 residues. The germline V and J ends were trimmed by 1 base and 3 bases, with 9 bases remaining between them. The V gene's germline CDR1 is MDHEN and CDR2 SYDVKM. CDR3 sequence reads: CASSLSRDKETQYF. CDR3 coding DNA: TGTGCCAGCAGTTTATCCCGGGACAAAGAGACCCAGTACTTC. The full variable domain, in which reference TRBV28 and TRBJ2-5 provide the parts outside the CDR3, is DVKVTQSSRYLVKRTGEKVFLECVQDMDHENMFWYRQDPGLGLRLIYFSYDVKMKEKGDIPEGYSVSREKKERFSLILESASTNQTSMYLCASSLSRDKETQYFGPGTRLLVL.

This chain joins TRBV4-1 and TRBJ1-4; D call uncertain. The CDR3 length is 13 residues. Trimming stripped 0 bases from V and 8 bases from J, with 7 bases between. CDR1 is MGHRA, CDR2 YSYEKL, per germline. CDR3 nucleotides: TGCGCCAGCAGCCAAGAGCGGCGAGAAAAACTGTTTTTT. Protein sequence: CASSQERREKLFF.